Listed here are 5 T cell receptor beta chains from one sample, sequenced in a study of cytomegalovirus exposure and HLA in healthy donors. It was with 60 Vbeta and 13 Jbeta primers that the PCR ran. Sequencing was performed with immunoSEQ multiplex PCR; in TCRdb, only in-frame clones are kept and a portion is missing. This sample yields tens of thousands of clones, of which around 76% are seen a single time; 20% to 25% belongs to the top ten. The sequenced sample was PBMCs. The receptors originated from a woman aged 25 to 39 in good health and CMV-seropositive.

This chain connects TRBV2 to TRBJ2-3; 8 nucleotides agree with TRBD2. J gave up 6 bases and V 4 bases, and 18 bases lay outside the gene matches. Germline V gene lookup returns CDR1 SNHLY and CDR2 FYNNEI. This CDR3 has 18 amino acids. CDR3 nucleotides: TGTGCCAGCAGTGCGAACCGGGGACTAGAGGTTTATAAGGATACGCAGTATTTT. Its translation: CASSANRGLEVYKDTQYF.

The genes are TRBV7-2 and TRBJ2-7; TRBD2 is a possible D gene (6 bases). Deletions cut 4 bases from V and 0 bases from J, with 10 bases between. In germline, CDR1 is SGHTA, CDR2 FQGNSA. CDR3 length equals 14 residues. The CDR3 loop reads CASSSDGSSYEQYF. The DNA of the CDR3 is TGTGCCAGCAGCTCGGACGGGAGCTCCTACGAGCAGTACTTC.

This chain uses TRBV19 with TRBJ1-5; D uncertain. There are 14 residues in the CDR3. Between the trimmed V and J ends, which lost 6 bases and 2 bases, there was a span of 11 bases. From germline, CDR1 is LNHDA and CDR2 SQIVND (reference sequence). The CDR3 DNA sequence: TGTGCCAGTAGCAAGGCGCAGGGCAATCAGCCCCAGCATTTT. Amino acid sequence: CASSKAQGNQPQHF.

V usage is TRBV19 and J usage is TRBJ1-2, with no clear D. Trimming took 7 bases from V and 0 from J, leaving 12 bases between them. The CDR3 consists of 14 residues. Germline assignment: CDR1 LNHDA and CDR2 SQIVND (reference sequence). CDR3 sequence (DNA): TGTGCCAGTACTGGGCCCCAAGCTAACTATGGCTACACCTTC. This encodes CASTGPQANYGYTF.

CDR3 amino acids: CASSFPEGVEQYF. The CDR3 DNA sequence: TGTGCCAGCAGTTTCCCGGAAGGAGTCGAGCAGTACTTC. The genes are TRBV2 and TRBJ2-7; no firm D call. Germline V gives CDR1 SNHLY, CDR2 FYNNEI. Trimming left V 5 bases short and J 6 bases short, with 14 bases between. This CDR3 has 13 residues.